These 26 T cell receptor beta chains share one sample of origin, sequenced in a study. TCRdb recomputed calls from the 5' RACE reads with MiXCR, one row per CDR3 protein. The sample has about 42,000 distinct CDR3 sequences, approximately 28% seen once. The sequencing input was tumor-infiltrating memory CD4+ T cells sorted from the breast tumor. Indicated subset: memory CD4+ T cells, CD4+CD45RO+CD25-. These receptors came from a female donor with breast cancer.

CDR3 residues: CASSQGEGTGELFF. The CDR3 region has the DNA TGTGCCAGCAGCCAAGGGGAGGGAACCGGGGAGCTGTTTTTT. The genes are TRBV3-1 and TRBJ2-2, with 7 bases fitting TRBD2. From germline, CDR1 is LGHDT and CDR2 YNNKEL (reference sequence). The junction had 1 base not matched to a gene; V was cut back by 1 base and J by 5 bases. The CDR3 is 14 residues long.

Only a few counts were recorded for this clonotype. CDR3 DNA: TGTGCCAGCAAGGGGGAAACTAAAGGGTGGGAGCAGTACTTC. Translated, it gives CASKGETKGWEQYF. The chain couples TRBV28 to TRBJ2-7; the D gene is possibly TRBD1 (6 bases). The CDR3 runs 14 residues. Germline loops: CDR1 MDHEN, CDR2 SYDVKM. V was trimmed by 7 bases and J by 7 bases, leaving 20 bases between them.

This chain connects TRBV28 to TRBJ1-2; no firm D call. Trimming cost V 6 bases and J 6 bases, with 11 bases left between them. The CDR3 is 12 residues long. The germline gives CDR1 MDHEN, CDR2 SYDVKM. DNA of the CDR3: TGTGCCAGCAGCCCCGGACTGAATGGCTACACCTTC. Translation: CASSPGLNGYTF.

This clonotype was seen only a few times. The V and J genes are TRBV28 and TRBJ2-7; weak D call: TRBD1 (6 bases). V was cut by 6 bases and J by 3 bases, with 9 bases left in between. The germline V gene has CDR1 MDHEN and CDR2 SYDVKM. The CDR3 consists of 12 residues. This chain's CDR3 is CASSLQGYEQYF. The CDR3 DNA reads TGTGCCAGCAGCCTACAGGGCTACGAGCAGTACTTC. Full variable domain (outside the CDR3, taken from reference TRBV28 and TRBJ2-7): DVKVTQSSRYLVKRTGEKVFLECVQDMDHENMFWYRQDPGLGLRLIYFSYDVKMKEKGDIPEGYSVSREKKERFSLILESASTNQTSMYLCASSLQGYEQYFGPGTRLTVT.

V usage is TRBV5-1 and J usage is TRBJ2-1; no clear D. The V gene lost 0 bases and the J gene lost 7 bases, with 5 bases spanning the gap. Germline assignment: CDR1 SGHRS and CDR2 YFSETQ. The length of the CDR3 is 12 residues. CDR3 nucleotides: TGCGCCAGCAGCTTGGACCGGAATGAGCAGTTCTTC. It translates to CASSLDRNEQFF. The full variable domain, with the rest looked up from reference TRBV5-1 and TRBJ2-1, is KAGVTQTPRYLIKTRGQQVTLSCSPISGHRSVSWYQQTPGQGLQFLFEYFSETQRNKGNFPGRFSGRQFSNSRSEMNVSTLELGDSALYLCASSLDRNEQFFGPGTRLTVL.

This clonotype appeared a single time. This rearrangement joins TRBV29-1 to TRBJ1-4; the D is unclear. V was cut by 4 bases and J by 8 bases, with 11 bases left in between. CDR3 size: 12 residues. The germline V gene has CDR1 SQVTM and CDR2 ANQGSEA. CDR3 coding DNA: TGCAGCGTTGGTGAATTAGGGGAAAAACTGTTTTTT. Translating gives CSVGELGEKLFF. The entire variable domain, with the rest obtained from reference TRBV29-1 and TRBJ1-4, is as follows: SAVISQKPSRDICQRGTSLTIQCQVDSQVTMMFWYRQQPGQSLTLIATANQGSEATYESGFVIDKFPISRPNLTFSTLTVSNMSPEDSSIYLCSVGELGEKLFFGSGTQLSVL.

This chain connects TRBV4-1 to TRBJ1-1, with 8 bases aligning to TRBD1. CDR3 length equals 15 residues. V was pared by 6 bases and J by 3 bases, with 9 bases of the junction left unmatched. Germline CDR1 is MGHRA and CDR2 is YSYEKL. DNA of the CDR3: TGCGCCAGCAGATGGAATCCAGGGGGCGACACTGAAGCTTTCTTT. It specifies CASRWNPGGDTEAFF.

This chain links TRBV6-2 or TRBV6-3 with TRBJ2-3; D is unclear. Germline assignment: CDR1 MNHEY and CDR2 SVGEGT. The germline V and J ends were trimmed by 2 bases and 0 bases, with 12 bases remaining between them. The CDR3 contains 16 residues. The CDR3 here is CASSYGLVGSTDTQYF. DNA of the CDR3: TGTGCCAGCAGTTACGGGCTAGTAGGGAGCACAGATACGCAGTATTTT.

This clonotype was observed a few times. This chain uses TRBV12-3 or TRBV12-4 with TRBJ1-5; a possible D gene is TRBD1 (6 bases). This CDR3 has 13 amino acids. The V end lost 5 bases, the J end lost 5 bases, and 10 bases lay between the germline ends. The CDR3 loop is CASSQTGDQPQHF. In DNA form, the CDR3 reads TGTGCCAGCAGTCAGACAGGAGATCAGCCCCAGCATTTT.

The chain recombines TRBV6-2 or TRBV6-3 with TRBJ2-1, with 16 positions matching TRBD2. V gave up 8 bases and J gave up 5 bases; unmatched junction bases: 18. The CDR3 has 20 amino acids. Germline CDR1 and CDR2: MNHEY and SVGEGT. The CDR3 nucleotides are TGTGCCAGCGAGCCCCGCCGGGGACTAGCGGGAGGGTTTTTCAACAATGAGCAGTTCTTC. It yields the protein CASEPRRGLAGGFFNNEQFF.

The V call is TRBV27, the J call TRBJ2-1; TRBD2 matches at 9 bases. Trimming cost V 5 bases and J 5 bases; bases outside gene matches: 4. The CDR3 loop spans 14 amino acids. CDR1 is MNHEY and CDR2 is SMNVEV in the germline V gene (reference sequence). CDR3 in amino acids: CASSLGLANNEQFF. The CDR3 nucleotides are TGTGCCAGCAGTCTCGGACTAGCGAACAATGAGCAGTTCTTC.

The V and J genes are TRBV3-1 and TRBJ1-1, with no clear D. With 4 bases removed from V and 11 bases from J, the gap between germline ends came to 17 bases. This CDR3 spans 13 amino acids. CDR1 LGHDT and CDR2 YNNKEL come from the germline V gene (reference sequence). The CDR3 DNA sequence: TGTGCCAGCAGCCTAAGGGAAGGCCAGGAGGCTTTCTTT. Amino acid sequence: CASSLREGQEAFF.

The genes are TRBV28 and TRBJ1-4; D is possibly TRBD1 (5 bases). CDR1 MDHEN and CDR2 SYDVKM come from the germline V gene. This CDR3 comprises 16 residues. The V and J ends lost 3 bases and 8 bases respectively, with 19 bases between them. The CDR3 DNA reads TGTGCCAGCAGTTTTATCTCGCCGGGAAGGGACGAAAAACTGTTTTTT. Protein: CASSFISPGRDEKLFF.

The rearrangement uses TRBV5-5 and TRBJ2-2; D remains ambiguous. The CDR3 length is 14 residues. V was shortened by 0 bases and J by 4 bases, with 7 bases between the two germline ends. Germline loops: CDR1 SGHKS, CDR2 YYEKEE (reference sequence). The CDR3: CASSLDEITGELFF. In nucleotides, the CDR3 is TGTGCCAGCAGCTTGGATGAGATCACCGGGGAGCTGTTTTTT.

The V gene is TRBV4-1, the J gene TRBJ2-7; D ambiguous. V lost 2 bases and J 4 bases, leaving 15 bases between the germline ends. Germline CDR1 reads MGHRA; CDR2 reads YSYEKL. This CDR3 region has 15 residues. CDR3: CASSQPTLNPYEQYF. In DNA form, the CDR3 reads TGCGCCAGCAGCCAACCCACGTTGAACCCATACGAGCAGTACTTC.

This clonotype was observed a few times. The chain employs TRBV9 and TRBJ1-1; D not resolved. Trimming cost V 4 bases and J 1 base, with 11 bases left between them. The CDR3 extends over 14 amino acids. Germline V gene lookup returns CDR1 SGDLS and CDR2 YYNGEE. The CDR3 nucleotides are TGTGCCAGCAGCTTCCAACGGGAGAACACTGAAGCTTTCTTT. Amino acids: CASSFQRENTEAFF.

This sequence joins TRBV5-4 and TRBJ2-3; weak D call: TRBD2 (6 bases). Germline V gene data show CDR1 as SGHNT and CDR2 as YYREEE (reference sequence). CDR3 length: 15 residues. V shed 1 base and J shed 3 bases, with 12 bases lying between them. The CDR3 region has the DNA TGTGCCAGCAGCTTGCTCGGGAGAGGAACAGATACGCAGTATTTT. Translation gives CASSLLGRGTDTQYF. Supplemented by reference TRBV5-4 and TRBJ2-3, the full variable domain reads ETGVTQSPTHLIKTRGQQVTLRCSSQSGHNTVSWYQQALGQGPQFIFQYYREEENGRGNFPPRFSGLQFPNYSSELNVNALELDDSALYLCASSLLGRGTDTQYFGPGTRLTVL.

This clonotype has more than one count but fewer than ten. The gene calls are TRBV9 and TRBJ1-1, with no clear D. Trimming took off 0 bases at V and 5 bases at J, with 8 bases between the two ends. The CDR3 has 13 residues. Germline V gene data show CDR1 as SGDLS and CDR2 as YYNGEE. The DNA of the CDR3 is TGTGCCAGCAGCGTAGCTCGCTCTACTGAAGCTTTCTTT. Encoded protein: CASSVARSTEAFF. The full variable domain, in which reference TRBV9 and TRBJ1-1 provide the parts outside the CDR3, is DSGVTQTPKHLITATGQRVTLRCSPRSGDLSVYWYQQSLDQGLQFLIQYYNGEERAKGNILERFSAQQFPDLHSELNLSSLELGDSALYFCASSVARSTEAFFGQGTRLTVV.

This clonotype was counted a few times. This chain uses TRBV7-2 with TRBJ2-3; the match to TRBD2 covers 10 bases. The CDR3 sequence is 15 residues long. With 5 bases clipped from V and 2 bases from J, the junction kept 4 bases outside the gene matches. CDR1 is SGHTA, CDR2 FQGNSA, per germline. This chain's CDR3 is CASSLSGRATDTQYF. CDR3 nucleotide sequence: TGTGCCAGCAGCCTAAGCGGGAGGGCCACAGATACGCAGTATTTT.

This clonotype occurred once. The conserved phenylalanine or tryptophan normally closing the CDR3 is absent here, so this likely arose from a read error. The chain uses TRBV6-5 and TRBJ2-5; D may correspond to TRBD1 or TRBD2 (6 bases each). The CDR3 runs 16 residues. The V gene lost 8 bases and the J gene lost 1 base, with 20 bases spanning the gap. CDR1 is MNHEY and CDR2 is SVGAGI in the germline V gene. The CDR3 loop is CASQGGTLSGQETQYL. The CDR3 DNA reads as TGTGCCAGCCAAGGGGGGACACTTTCCGGCCAAGAGACCCAGTACCTC.

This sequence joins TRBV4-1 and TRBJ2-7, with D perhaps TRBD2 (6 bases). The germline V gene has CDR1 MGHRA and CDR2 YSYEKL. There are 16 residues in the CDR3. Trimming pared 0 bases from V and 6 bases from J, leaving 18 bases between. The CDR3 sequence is CASSQDGGVGRGEQYF. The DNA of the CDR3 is TGCGCCAGCAGCCAAGATGGAGGGGTGGGGCGCGGCGAGCAGTACTTC.

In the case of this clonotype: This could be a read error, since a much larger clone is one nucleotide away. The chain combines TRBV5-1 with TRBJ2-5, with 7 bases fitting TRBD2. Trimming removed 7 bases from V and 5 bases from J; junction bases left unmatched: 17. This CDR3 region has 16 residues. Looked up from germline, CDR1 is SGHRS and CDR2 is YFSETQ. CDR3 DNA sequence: TGCGCCAGCTGCAACAAGGCGGGAGCCACTATCGAGACCCAGTACTTC. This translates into CASCNKAGATIETQYF. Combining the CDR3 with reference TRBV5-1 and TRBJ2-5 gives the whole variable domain KAGVTQTPRYLIKTRGQQVTLSCSPISGHRSVSWYQQTPGQGLQFLFEYFSETQRNKGNFPGRFSGRQFSNSRSEMNVSTLELGDSALYLCASCNKAGATIETQYFGPGTRLLVL.

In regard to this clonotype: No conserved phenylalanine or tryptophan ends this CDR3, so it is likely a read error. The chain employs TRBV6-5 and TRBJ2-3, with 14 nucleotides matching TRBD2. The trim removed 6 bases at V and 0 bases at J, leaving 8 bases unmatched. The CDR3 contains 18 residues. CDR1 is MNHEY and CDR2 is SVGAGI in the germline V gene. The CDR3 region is CASSPRTSGRRSTDTQYL. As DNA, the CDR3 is TGTGCCAGCAGCCCTCGGACTAGCGGGAGGCGGAGCACAGATACGCAGTATCTT.

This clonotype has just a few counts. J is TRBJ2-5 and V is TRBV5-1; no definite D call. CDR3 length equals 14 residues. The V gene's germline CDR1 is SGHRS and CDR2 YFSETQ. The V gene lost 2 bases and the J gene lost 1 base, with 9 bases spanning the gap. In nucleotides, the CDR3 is TGCGCCAGCAGCTTCTTGACGGCCCAAGAGACCCAGTACTTC. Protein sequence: CASSFLTAQETQYF.

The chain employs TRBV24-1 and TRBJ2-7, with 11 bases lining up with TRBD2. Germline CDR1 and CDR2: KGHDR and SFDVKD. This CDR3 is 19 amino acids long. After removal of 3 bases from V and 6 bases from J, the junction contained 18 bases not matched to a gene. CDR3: CATSDGQGTRLAGLSEQYF. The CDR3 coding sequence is TGTGCCACCAGTGATGGGCAGGGGACACGACTAGCGGGATTGAGCGAGCAGTACTTC.

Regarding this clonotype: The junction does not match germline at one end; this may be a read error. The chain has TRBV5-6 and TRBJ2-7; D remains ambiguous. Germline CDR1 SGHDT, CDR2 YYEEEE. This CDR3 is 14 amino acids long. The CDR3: CACSLVLSSYEQYF. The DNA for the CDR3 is TGTGCCTGCAGCTTGGTATTGAGCTCCTACGAGCAGTACTTC.